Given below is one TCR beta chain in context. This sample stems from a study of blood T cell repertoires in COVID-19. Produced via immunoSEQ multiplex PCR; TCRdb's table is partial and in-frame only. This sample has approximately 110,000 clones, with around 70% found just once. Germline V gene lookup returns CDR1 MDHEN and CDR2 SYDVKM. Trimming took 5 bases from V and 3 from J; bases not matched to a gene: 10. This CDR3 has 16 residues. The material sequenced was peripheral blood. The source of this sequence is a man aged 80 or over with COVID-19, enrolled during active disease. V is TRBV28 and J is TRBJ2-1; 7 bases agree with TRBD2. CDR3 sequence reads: CASSGVESSGYNEQFF. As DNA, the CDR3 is TGTGCCAGCAGTGGGGTTGAGTCTAGCGGCTACAATGAGCAGTTCTTC.